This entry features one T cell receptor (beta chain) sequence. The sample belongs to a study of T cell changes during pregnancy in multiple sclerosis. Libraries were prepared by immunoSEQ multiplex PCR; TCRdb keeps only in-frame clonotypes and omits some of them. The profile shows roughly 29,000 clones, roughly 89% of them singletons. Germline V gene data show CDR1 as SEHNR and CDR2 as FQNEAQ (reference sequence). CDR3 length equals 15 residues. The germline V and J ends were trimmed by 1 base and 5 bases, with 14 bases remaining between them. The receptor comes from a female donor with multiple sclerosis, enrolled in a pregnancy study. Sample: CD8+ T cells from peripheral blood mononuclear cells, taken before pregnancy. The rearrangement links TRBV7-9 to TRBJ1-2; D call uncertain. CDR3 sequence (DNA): TGTGCCAGCAGCTTAGATTCAGGAAGAAGTTATGGCTACACCTTC. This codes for CASSLDSGRSYGYTF. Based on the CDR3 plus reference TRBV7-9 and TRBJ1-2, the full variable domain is DTGVSQNPRHKITKRGQNVTFRCDPISEHNRLYWYRQTLGQGPEFLTYFQNEAQLEKSRLLSDRFSAERPKGSFSTLEIQRTEQGDSAMYLCASSLDSGRSYGYTFGSGTRLTVV.